The present T cell receptor beta chain was sequenced within a study of shared clonotypes between healthy human individuals. Overall study: Per donor, three plates held CD4 naive cells, three held CD4 memory, two held CD8 naive and one held CD8 memory.

Study results and limitations: Researchers sampled blood only, noting tissue repertoires likely differ.

The ends were cut back, 5 bases at V and 5 bases at J, with 32 bases in the middle. The CDR3 runs to 20 residues. From germline, CDR1 is SGDLS and CDR2 YYNGEE. CD45RO-negative CD8 cells positively selected for CCR7 made up the naive population, which excluded terminally differentiated effector memory CD45RA+ cells. The assay was immunoSEQ multiplex PCR, and TCRdb's table has in-frame clones only and misses some. Altogether around 2,000,000 clones are present, 93% being singletons, with the ten largest covering under 2%. In regard to this clone: Its target is unknown.

This clonotype originated in a man between 18 and 29 years old in good health. Some clones in this sample may be carry-over from other donors' samples. Sequenced sample: naive CD8+ T cells from PBMCs. V gene TRBV9 combines with J gene TRBJ2-1; a weak D match, TRBD1 (12 bases). CDR3 loop: CASSALGQGASGRKNNEQFF. For the CDR3, the DNA is TGTGCCAGCAGTGCCTTGGGACAGGGGGCTAGCGGGAGGAAAAACAATGAGCAGTTCTTC.